This entry lists 9 T cell receptor beta chains sequenced from one sample in a study of cytomegalovirus exposure and HLA in healthy donors. Primers included in the PCR were 60 Vbeta and 13 Jbeta primers. The protocol was immunoSEQ multiplex PCR, while the TCRdb copy is restricted to in-frame clones and leaves out a portion. There are roughly 50,000 clones in the sample, with 9% to 15% held by the top ten. The sample was PBMCs. Every receptor here comes from a woman in her sixties in good health and CMV-seropositive.

The chain uses TRBV7-9 and TRBJ1-1, with TRBD1 as a possible D gene (5 bases). In germline, CDR1 is SEHNR, CDR2 FQNEAQ (reference sequence). Trimming shortened V by 5 bases and J by 5 bases, and 15 bases separated the two germline ends. CDR3 length: 14 amino acids. Written as DNA, the CDR3 is TGTGCCAGCAGCCCCCAAGGGGTCCCAACTGAAGCTTTCTTT. The encoded protein is CASSPQGVPTEAFF. Together with reference TRBV7-9 and TRBJ1-1, the CDR3 gives the full variable domain: DTGVSQNPRHKITKRGQNVTFRCDPISEHNRLYWYRQTLGQGPEFLTYFQNEAQLEKSRLLSDRFSAERPKGSFSTLEIQRTEQGDSAMYLCASSPQGVPTEAFFGQGTRLTVV.

The rearrangement links TRBV19 to TRBJ1-2; 7 bases agree with TRBD1. Germline lookup yields CDR1 LNHDA and CDR2 SQIVND (reference sequence). Trimming took 7 bases from V and 4 from J; bases not matched to a gene: 9. There are 14 residues in the CDR3. CDR3 coding DNA: TGTGCCAGTAAGGACACAGGGGTGAGCTATGGCTACACCTTC. This translates into CASKDTGVSYGYTF.

The V call is TRBV6-4, the J call TRBJ1-6; D not certain. CDR1 MRHNA and CDR2 SNTAGT come from the germline V gene. The CDR3 has 16 amino acids. Trimming stripped 3 bases from V and 9 bases from J, with 18 bases between. CDR3 nucleotide sequence: TGTGCCAGCAGTGAGGAGGGAACAGAGGCTGGTTCACCCCTCCACTTT. The encoded protein is CASSEEGTEAGSPLHF.

The chain links TRBV5-1 to TRBJ2-1; tentatively, D is TRBD2 (5 bases). Germline loops: CDR1 SGHRS, CDR2 YFSETQ. Trimming pared 3 bases from V and 5 bases from J, leaving 9 bases between. The CDR3 is 13 amino acids. CDR3 DNA: TGCGCCAGCAGCTCAAAGGGAGACAATGAGCAGTTCTTC. Its protein is CASSSKGDNEQFF. The full variable domain, with the rest looked up from reference TRBV5-1 and TRBJ2-1, is KAGVTQTPRYLIKTRGQQVTLSCSPISGHRSVSWYQQTPGQGLQFLFEYFSETQRNKGNFPGRFSGRQFSNSRSEMNVSTLELGDSALYLCASSSKGDNEQFFGPGTRLTVL.

The V and J genes are TRBV19 and TRBJ1-6; the D gene is possibly TRBD1 (5 bases). Germline V gives CDR1 LNHDA, CDR2 SQIVND (reference sequence). Trimming cost V 2 bases and J 8 bases, with 10 bases left between them. The CDR3 is made up of 14 amino acids. The CDR3 protein is CASSISGADSPLHF. The CDR3 DNA reads TGTGCCAGTAGTATATCTGGGGCAGATTCACCCCTCCACTTT.

J is TRBJ2-5 and V is TRBV28; no clear D. TRBJ2-7 matches the DNA end more closely, so the J call is doubtful. CDR3 length equals 15 residues. CDR1 is MDHEN, CDR2 SYDVKM, per germline. CDR3 residues: CASSFVASGAYEQYF. The CDR3 DNA follows: TGTGCCAGCAGTTTTGTTGCTTCTGGGGCCTACGAGCAGTACTTC.

The genes are TRBV4-3 and TRBJ1-2; TRBD1 matches 7 bases. Germline trimming cut 9 bases from V and 2 bases from J; bases unmatched to any gene: 9. The CDR3 contains 14 residues. Germline CDR1 is LGHNA and CDR2 is YSLEER. The CDR3 region has the DNA TGCGCCAGTTCCGGGACAGACTACAACTATGGCTACACCTTC. Protein product: CASSGTDYNYGYTF.

V is TRBV5-1 and J is TRBJ1-6; 9 positions match TRBD1. The CDR3 extends over 15 amino acids. Trimming cost V 4 bases and J 4 bases; bases outside gene matches: 3. The germline V gene encodes CDR1 SGHRS and CDR2 YFSETQ. CDR3: CASSQDRGYNSPLHF. In DNA, the CDR3 is TGCGCCAGCAGCCAAGACAGGGGGTATAATTCACCCCTCCACTTT.

The J gene is TRBJ1-1, the V gene TRBV5-4; D gene unclear. Per germline, CDR1 SGHNT and CDR2 YYREEE (reference sequence). The CDR3 has 14 residues. Trimming stripped 4 bases from V and 1 base from J, with 11 bases between. The CDR3 DNA is TGTGCCAGCAGCATACAGAGCCCGAACACTGAAGCTTTCTTT. Amino acids: CASSIQSPNTEAFF.